This T cell receptor beta chain is drawn from a study of CD8 T cells in Susac syndrome. This clonotype was seen only a few times. What it binds is not known. Whole-study results and caveats: The authors found no clonal expansion in Susac syndrome CD4+ T cell repertoires.

Isolation of CD8+ and CD4+ T cells was performed negatively, whereas enrichment of TEMRA cells was done by FACS. Reverse transcription of roughly 0.5 to 1 ug RNA was performed with random hexamers. Multiplex PCR with immunoSEQ amplified the TCR beta CDR3 across 54 Vbeta and 13 Jbeta. MiXCR, run by TCRdb on the immunoSEQ multiplex PCR reads, gives a single entry per CDR3 protein. This table holds roughly 200,000 distinct CDR3 sequences, around 94% found once. The specimen was CD4+ T cells from PBMCs. The receptor's source is a human donor with Susac syndrome.

This CDR3 reads CASSLGGPLHF. Written as DNA, the CDR3 is TGTGCCAGCAGTTTGGGGGGACCCCTCCACTTT. J is TRBJ1-6 and V is TRBV12-3 or TRBV12-4, with D possibly being TRBD1 (5 bases). The CDR3 is 11 amino acids. V was shortened by 3 bases and J by 12 bases, with 6 bases between the two germline ends.